This TCR beta chain emerged from a study of blood T cell repertoires in COVID-19. This CDR3 has 13 residues. The germline V gene has CDR1 LGHDT and CDR2 YNNKEL (reference sequence). The V gene lost 4 bases and the J gene lost 3 bases, with 9 bases spanning the gap. TCRdb's table, derived via immunoSEQ multiplex PCR, lists solely in-frame clones and lacks some. The sample lists roughly 380,000 clones, about 87% occurring once. The J gene is TRBJ1-1, the V gene TRBV3-1 (or the pseudogene TRBV3-2); D gene unclear. The sample was PBMCs or T cells enriched from blood (not recorded which). The TCR sequence derives from a man in his thirties or forties who had recovered from COVID-19. The CDR3 DNA reads as TGTGCCAGCAGCCCTGGAGCTCACACTGAAGCTTTCTTT. Amino acids: CASSPGAHTEAFF.